A selection of T cell receptor beta chains follows, all from one sample in a study of blood T cells in healthy people across ages. TCRdb independently ran MiXCR on the 5' RACE reads; one entry per CDR3 protein. This table has 600,000 or so distinct CDR3 sequences, around 20% appearing once. Sequencing input: blood. The receptor source for this set is a man aged 65 to 79 in good health. CDR3s leave out the opening cysteine and the closing phenylalanine or tryptophan.

J: TRBJ2-4
V: TRBV20-1
CDR3: SARDTLAKNIQY

J: TRBJ2-1
V: TRBV14
CDR3: ASSQGAGPPYNEQF

J: TRBJ2-1
V: TRBV24-1
CDR3: ATSGTSGRPDYNEQF

J: TRBJ2-1
V: TRBV14
CDR3: ASSALGEQF

J: TRBJ2-3
V: TRBV7-9
CDR3: ASSVGLAGDNTDTQY

J: NA
V: TRBV24-1
CDR3: ATSDFSGTQY

J: TRBJ1-4
V: TRBV20-1
CDR3: SAKDRGGEKLF

J: TRBJ2-1
V: TRBV6-5
CDR3: ASSYSISGVLRNEQF

J: TRBJ1-1
V: TRBV20-1
CDR3: SAAIPGGSTEAF

J: TRBJ2-7
V: TRBV11-2
CDR3: ASSLPLAGGWEQY

J: TRBJ2-1
V: TRBV12-5
CDR3: ASGLVLAGEEQF

J: TRBJ1-2
V: TRBV29-1
CDR3: SVEAPRYGYT

J: TRBJ2-2
V: TRBV2
CDR3: ASRSLLAGELF

J: TRBJ1-2
V: TRBV14
CDR3: ASSQGHVSSVYGYT

J: TRBJ2-7
V: TRBV5-1
CDR3: ASSSGGGLDSYEQY

J: TRBJ1-2
V: TRBV7-9
CDR3: ASSLVTGYYGYT

J: TRBJ1-6
V: TRBV7-2
CDR3: ASSRQGDGSPLH

J: TRBJ2-1
V: TRBV9
CDR3: ASSVAPGNEQF

J: TRBJ1-4
V: TRBV20-1
CDR3: SARSPFNNEKLF

J: TRBJ1-2
V: TRBV9
CDR3: ASSVASGGGGYT

J: TRBJ1-1
V: TRBV14
CDR3: ASSQAAGDSLEAF

J: TRBJ2-1
V: TRBV28
CDR3: ASRSLAGGNNEQF

J: TRBJ2-3
V: TRBV5-1
CDR3: ASSPGLAAPSTDTQY

J: TRBJ2-1
V: TRBV18
CDR3: ASSPGVTGGDGQF

J: TRBJ2-5
V: TRBV2
CDR3: ASSGDLALETQY

J: TRBJ1-4
V: TRBV9
CDR3: ASKGQGPKNEKLF

J: TRBJ1-4
V: TRBV18
CDR3: ASSPNAGAEKLF

J: TRBJ2-2
V: TRBV6-2/TRBV6-3
CDR3: ASTDLTTVTGELF

J: TRBJ2-5
V: TRBV12-5
CDR3: ASGLVASGGFQETQY

J: TRBJ2-3
V: TRBV20-1
CDR3: SAPRQSTDTQY

J: TRBJ2-1
V: TRBV20-1
CDR3: SATLIGGGYNEQF

J: TRBJ2-1
V: TRBV3-1
CDR3: ASSQSRGLVRNEQF